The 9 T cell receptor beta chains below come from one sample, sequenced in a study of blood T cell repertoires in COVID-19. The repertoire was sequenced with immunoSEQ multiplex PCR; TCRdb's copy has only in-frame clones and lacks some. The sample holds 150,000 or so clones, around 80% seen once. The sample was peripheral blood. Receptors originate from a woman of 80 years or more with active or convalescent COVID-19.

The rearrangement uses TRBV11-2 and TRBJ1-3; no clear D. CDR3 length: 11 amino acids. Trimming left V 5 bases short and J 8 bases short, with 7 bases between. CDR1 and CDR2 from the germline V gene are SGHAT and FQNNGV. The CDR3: CASSPQDTIYF. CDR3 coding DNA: TGTGCCAGCAGCCCCCAGGACACCATATATTTT.

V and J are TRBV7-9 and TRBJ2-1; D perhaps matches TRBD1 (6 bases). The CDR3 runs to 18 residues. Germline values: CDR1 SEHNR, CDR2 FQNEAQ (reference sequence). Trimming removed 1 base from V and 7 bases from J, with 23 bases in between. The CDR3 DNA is TGTGCCAGCAGCTTAGACCAAACCTACAGGGTTCGGACAAATGAGCAGTTCTTC. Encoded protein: CASSLDQTYRVRTNEQFF.

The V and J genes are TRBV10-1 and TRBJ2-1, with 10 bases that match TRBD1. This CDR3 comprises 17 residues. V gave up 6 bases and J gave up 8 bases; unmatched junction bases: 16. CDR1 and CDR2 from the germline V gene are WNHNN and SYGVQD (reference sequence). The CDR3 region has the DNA TGCGCCAGCAGCAAAGGAGGGACAGGGGCAGCTCGGGATGAGCAGTTCTTC. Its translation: CASSKGGTGAARDEQFF.

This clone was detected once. Written as DNA, the CDR3 is TGCGCCAGCAGCTTCACGACAGGGACACAAGAGACCCAGTACTTC. Its translation is CASSFTTGTQETQYF. The chain couples TRBV5-1 to TRBJ2-5, with TRBD1 identical over 7 bases. The germline gives CDR1 SGHRS, CDR2 YFSETQ. The V and J ends lost 2 bases and 2 bases, in that order; junction bases with no gene match: 6. The CDR3 sequence is 15 residues long.

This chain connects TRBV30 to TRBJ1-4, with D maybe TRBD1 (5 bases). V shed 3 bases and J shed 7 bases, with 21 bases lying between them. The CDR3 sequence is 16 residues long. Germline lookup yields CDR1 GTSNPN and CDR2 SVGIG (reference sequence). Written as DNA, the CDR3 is TGTGCCTGGAGCGACGCTATTGTGGGGCAGACTGAAAAACTGTTTTTT. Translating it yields CAWSDAIVGQTEKLFF.

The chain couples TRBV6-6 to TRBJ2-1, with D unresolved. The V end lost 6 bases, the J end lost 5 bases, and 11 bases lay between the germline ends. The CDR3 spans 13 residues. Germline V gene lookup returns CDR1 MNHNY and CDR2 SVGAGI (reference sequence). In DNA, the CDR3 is TGTGCCAGCAGCCGATCGTTAGACAATGAGCAGTTCTTC. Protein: CASSRSLDNEQFF.

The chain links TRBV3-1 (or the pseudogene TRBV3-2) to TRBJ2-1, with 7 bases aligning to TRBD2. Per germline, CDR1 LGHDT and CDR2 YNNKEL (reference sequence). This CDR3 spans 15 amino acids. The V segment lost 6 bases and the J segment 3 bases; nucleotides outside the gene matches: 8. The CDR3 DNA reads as TGTGCCAGCAGATCTAGCGGTGCCCTCTACAATGAGCAGTTCTTC. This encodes CASRSSGALYNEQFF.

The CDR3, as DNA: TGTGCCAGTAACGCAGGCCAAGCCAAAAACATTCAGTACTTC. This encodes CASNAGQAKNIQYF. The rearrangement links TRBV19 to TRBJ2-4; D is unclear. Germline V gene data show CDR1 as LNHDA and CDR2 as SQIVND (reference sequence). The CDR3 length is 14 residues. Deletions cut 7 bases from V and 0 bases from J, with 10 bases between.

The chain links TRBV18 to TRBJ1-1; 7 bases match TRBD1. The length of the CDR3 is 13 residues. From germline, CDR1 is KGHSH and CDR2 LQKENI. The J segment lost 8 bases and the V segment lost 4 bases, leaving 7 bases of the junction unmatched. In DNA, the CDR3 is TGTGCCAGCTCACGCGGGACAGTTTTGGAAGCTTTCTTT. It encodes CASSRGTVLEAFF.